Each of the 23 T cell receptor beta chains below was sequenced from the same sample in a study of CD8+CD57+ T cells in acquired aplastic anemia. Selection for sequencing was limited to patients who had shown CD8+CD57+ cell expansion by flow cytometry. Investigators profiled TCR beta VDJ and CDR3 from genomic DNA template. TCRdb reprocessed the reads via MiXCR and lists one record per CDR3 protein. The sample lists about 150,000 distinct CDR3 sequences, approximately 51% seen once, with 3.2% in the top ten. What was sequenced was sorted CD4+, CD8+, or CD8+CD57+ T cells (not recorded which) from PBMCs. The source is a human donor with aplastic anemia.

The chain combines TRBV19 with TRBJ2-7, with TRBD2 matching 10 bases. V shed 6 bases, J shed 3 bases, and the junction held 8 bases outside the gene matches. The CDR3 sequence is 15 residues long. CDR1 and CDR2 (germline): LNHDA, SQIVND (reference sequence). The CDR3 coding sequence is TGTGCCAGTAGCCTTAGCGGGGGGAAAGGCTACGAGCAGTACTTC. Translation gives CASSLSGGKGYEQYF.

The chain joins TRBV7-3 to TRBJ1-1; a weak D match, TRBD1 (5 bases). Germline CDR1 is SGHTA and CDR2 is FQGTGA. The V and J ends lost 2 bases and 8 bases respectively, with 15 bases between them. The CDR3 is 14 amino acids. The DNA of the CDR3 is TGTGCCAGCAGCTTAGTTTGGGCGGGGGAAGAAGCTTTCTTT. Translating it yields CASSLVWAGEEAFF.

This clonotype was detected only a few times. This chain links TRBV2 with TRBJ2-7, with D perhaps matching TRBD1 or TRBD2 (5 bases each). Germline CDR1 reads SNHLY; CDR2 reads FYNNEI. This CDR3 has 13 residues. With 6 bases removed from V and 4 bases from J, the gap between germline ends came to 13 bases. CDR3 region: CASRGGGVYEQYF. CDR3 in DNA: TGTGCCAGCAGAGGTGGGGGAGTTTACGAGCAGTACTTC.

In its sample, this clonotype was seen a few times. The rearrangement uses TRBV10-3 and TRBJ1-2, with TRBD1 identical over 8 bases. V lost 10 bases, J lost 12 bases, and 16 bases stayed unmatched. CDR1 ENHRY and CDR2 SYGVKD come from the germline V gene. The CDR3 spans 13 residues. The CDR3 DNA reads TGTGCCACCACGGGACAGGCCCTCTCTGGAAACACCTTC. Residues: CATTGQALSGNTF.

The sample holds many counts of this clonotype. The chain uses TRBV7-9 and TRBJ1-5; 7 bases are a match to TRBD1. The CDR3 has 14 amino acids. With 7 bases clipped from V and 3 bases from J, the junction kept 6 bases outside the gene matches. Germline lookup yields CDR1 SEHNR and CDR2 FQNEAQ (reference sequence). In nucleotides, the CDR3 is TGTGCCAGCACCTCGACAGGGATCAATCAGCCCCAGCATTTT. Amino acids: CASTSTGINQPQHF.

This clonotype was recorded many times. V usage is TRBV7-9 and J usage is TRBJ2-1; unclear D gene. Germline CDR1 and CDR2: SEHNR and FQNEAQ (reference sequence). The CDR3 is 15 residues long. V lost 2 bases, J lost 6 bases, and 14 bases lay in between. In nucleotides, the CDR3 is TGTGCCAGCAGCTTAAGCGAGAAGATCGTCAATGAGCAGTTCTTC. Translation: CASSLSEKIVNEQFF.

The chain is built from TRBV5-1 and TRBJ1-1, with D perhaps matching TRBD1 (5 bases). CDR3 length: 14 amino acids. Germline V CDR1 and CDR2: SGHRS, YFSETQ. With 0 bases removed from V and 5 bases from J, the gap between germline ends came to 11 bases. The DNA for the CDR3 is TGCGCCAGCAGCTTGGGACAGAGCGGTACTGAAGCTTTCTTT. Translating gives CASSLGQSGTEAFF.

This clonotype showed up many times. The rearrangement uses TRBV29-1 and TRBJ1-5; D is uncertain. Per germline, CDR1 SQVTM and CDR2 ANQGSEA. The CDR3 runs to 13 residues. Trimming took 5 bases from V and 0 from J, leaving 8 bases between them. This CDR3 is CSVSENSNQPQHF. Written as DNA, the CDR3 is TGCAGCGTTTCCGAGAATAGCAATCAGCCCCAGCATTTT.

Comments on this clonotype: A junction end diverges from the germline sequence, so it may reflect a read error. V and J are TRBV11-1 and TRBJ2-3; TRBD2 aligns across 8 bases. The CDR3 is 18 residues long. Germline CDR1 SGHAT, CDR2 FQDESV (reference sequence). The CDR3 DNA sequence: TGTGCCAGCCGCTTAGCGCTGAGCGCTAGCGGGCCCACAGATACGCAGTATTTT. Its protein product is CASRLALSASGPTDTQYF.

The gene calls are TRBV2 and TRBJ2-5, with D perhaps matching TRBD1 (6 bases). Trimming stripped 7 bases from V and 5 bases from J, with 11 bases between. Germline V lookup: CDR1 SNHLY, CDR2 FYNNEI. The CDR3 runs 12 residues. The CDR3 DNA reads TGTGCCAGCAATCAGGGGCAGGAGACCCAGTACTTC. Encoded protein: CASNQGQETQYF.

This clonotype was observed many times. The chain joins TRBV7-6 to TRBJ1-2; no clear D. Deletions cut 1 base from V and 4 bases from J, with 10 bases between. Germline lookup yields CDR1 SGHVS and CDR2 FNYEAQ. The CDR3 length is 14 residues. DNA for the CDR3: TGTGCCAGCAGCTTAGAACCAGGCCGCTATGGCTACACCTTC. It encodes CASSLEPGRYGYTF.

This clonotype came up once. A junction end diverges from the germline sequence, so it may reflect a read error. The chain combines TRBV18 with TRBJ1-2, with D uncertain. The germline gives CDR1 KGHSH, CDR2 LQKENI. This CDR3 is 14 amino acids long. The CDR3 nucleotides are TGTGCCAGCTCACCGAGCCCAGGAGTTGGTGGCTACGCCTTC. Its translation is CASSPSPGVGGYAF.

This clonotype appeared many times. The chain employs TRBV6-1 and TRBJ1-1, with D unclear. Germline V CDR1 and CDR2: MNHNS, SASEGT. V was cut by 2 bases and J by 1 base, with 8 bases left in between. The CDR3 contains 14 residues. The CDR3 nucleotides are TGTGCCAGCAGTGAAAGGGCTAAGAACACTGAAGCTTTCTTT. Translated, it gives CASSERAKNTEAFF.

DNA for the CDR3: TGTGCCAGCAGTTTACCCGGGGGGGGCGAGAGCAATCAGCCCCAGCATTTT. Its protein is CASSLPGGGESNQPQHF. The genes are TRBV6-5 and TRBJ1-5, with D possibly matching TRBD1 (6 bases). The length of the CDR3 is 17 residues. With 4 bases removed from V and 1 base from J, the gap between germline ends came to 17 bases. Germline CDR1 is MNHEY and CDR2 is SVGAGI.

A few counts support this clonotype. The chain is built from TRBV4-2 and TRBJ1-5; maybe TRBD1 (5 bases). V was pared by 6 bases and J by 7 bases, with 19 bases between. This CDR3 spans 15 amino acids. The germline V gene encodes CDR1 LGHNA and CDR2 YNFKEQ. CDR3 in amino acids: CASSGRDSAKQPQHF. DNA for the CDR3: TGTGCCAGCAGTGGACGAGACAGTGCGAAACAGCCCCAGCATTTT.

In its sample, this clonotype was seen a few times. The chain couples TRBV15 to TRBJ2-5; 7 nucleotides agree with TRBD1. The V gene's germline CDR1 is LNHNV and CDR2 YYDKDF (reference sequence). J was trimmed by 4 bases and V by 3 bases; bases with no gene match: 11. CDR3 size: 16 residues. In DNA form, the CDR3 reads TGTGCCACCAGCAGGTTAGGAGACAGGGCGGTAGAGACCCAGTACTTC. It yields the protein CATSRLGDRAVETQYF.

The V and J genes are TRBV25-1 and TRBJ2-3; D tentatively reads TRBD1 or TRBD2 (6 bases each). The CDR3 sequence is 16 residues long. Trimming removed 4 bases from V and 3 bases from J, with 17 bases in between. Germline assignment: CDR1 MGHDK and CDR2 SYGVNS. The CDR3 bases are TGTGCCAGCAGTGGACTAGGAGGGGGTGGAACAGATACGCAGTATTTT. Translation gives CASSGLGGGGTDTQYF.

The chain recombines TRBV7-2 with TRBJ2-5; D possibly corresponds to TRBD2 (6 bases). V was trimmed by 11 bases and J by 4 bases, leaving 14 bases between them. Germline CDR1 SGHTA, CDR2 FQGNSA. This CDR3 contains 12 residues. The CDR3 DNA reads TGTGCCGGAGAGGGACTCGGAGAGACCCAGTACTTC. Encoded protein: CAGEGLGETQYF. Drawing the rest from reference TRBV7-2 and TRBJ2-5, the complete variable domain is GAGVSQSPSNKVTEKGKDVELRCDPISGHTALYWYRQSLGQGLEFLIYFQGNSAPDKSGLPSDRFSAERTGGSVSTLTIQRTQQEDSAVYLCAGEGLGETQYFGPGTRLLVL.

The genes are TRBV11-3 and TRBJ2-3; D ambiguous. CDR3 size: 13 residues. Per the germline V gene, CDR1 is SGHNT and CDR2 is YENEEA. V lost 1 base and J lost 15, with 17 bases in between. The CDR3 is CASSLAEAGSLYF. The CDR3 nucleotides read TGTGCCAGCAGCTTAGCCGAGGCCGGGTCGTTATATTTT.

This clonotype was picked up a small number of times. One end of the junction fails to match germline, which may point to a read error. V usage is TRBV2 and J usage is TRBJ1-2, with a tentative D call TRBD1 (5 bases). CDR1 and CDR2 (germline): SNHLY, FYNNEI. The CDR3 is 11 residues long. The CDR3: CASSDRQPPSF. CDR3 sequence (DNA): TGTGCCAGCAGTGATAGACAGCCTCCAAGCTTC.

This chain links TRBV19 with TRBJ1-6; 9 bases match TRBD1. V lost 4 bases, J lost 10 bases, and 8 bases stayed unmatched. Germline V gives CDR1 LNHDA, CDR2 SQIVND (reference sequence). The CDR3 consists of 15 residues. CDR3 protein: CASSTKTGGSSPLHF. CDR3 sequence (DNA): TGTGCCAGTAGTACAAAGACAGGGGGTAGCTCACCCCTCCACTTT.

This clonotype occurred many times. V usage is TRBV7-3 and J usage is TRBJ2-1; the D gene is possibly TRBD1 (5 bases). This CDR3 spans 16 amino acids. Trimming shortened V by 0 bases and J by 6 bases, and 15 bases separated the two germline ends. Germline assignment: CDR1 SGHTA and CDR2 FQGTGA. CDR3 protein: CASSLTVVRRGNEQFF. The CDR3 nucleotides are TGTGCCAGCAGCTTAACGGTAGTCAGAAGGGGCAATGAGCAGTTCTTC.

The V call is TRBV29-1, the J call TRBJ1-1; weak D call: TRBD1 (5 bases). This CDR3 comprises 12 residues. Trimming shortened V by 6 bases and J by 3 bases, and 11 bases separated the two germline ends. CDR1 SQVTM and CDR2 ANQGSEA come from the germline V gene. CDR3 region: CSVSDSYTEAFF. In DNA form, the CDR3 reads TGCAGCGTATCTGACAGCTACACTGAAGCTTTCTTT.